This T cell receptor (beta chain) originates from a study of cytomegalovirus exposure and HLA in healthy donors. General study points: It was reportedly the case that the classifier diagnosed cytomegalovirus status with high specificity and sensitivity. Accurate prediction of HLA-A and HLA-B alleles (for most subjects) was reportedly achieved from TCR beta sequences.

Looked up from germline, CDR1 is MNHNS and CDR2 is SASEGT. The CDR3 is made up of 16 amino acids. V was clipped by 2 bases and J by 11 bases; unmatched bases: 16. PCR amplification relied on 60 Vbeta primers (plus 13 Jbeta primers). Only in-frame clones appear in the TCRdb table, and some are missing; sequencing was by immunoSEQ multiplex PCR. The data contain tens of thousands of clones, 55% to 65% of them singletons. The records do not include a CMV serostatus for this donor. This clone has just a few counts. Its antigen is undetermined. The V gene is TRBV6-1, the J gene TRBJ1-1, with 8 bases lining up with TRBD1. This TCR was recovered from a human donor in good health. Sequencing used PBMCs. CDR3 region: CASSEQGALGITRAFF. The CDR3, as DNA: TGTGCCAGCAGTGAACAGGGGGCCCTCGGCATAACTCGGGCTTTCTTT.